Listed below are T cell receptor beta chains from one sample, sequenced in a study of beta chain features in type 1 diabetes. Profiled with immunoSEQ multiplex PCR; TCRdb holds only in-frame clones, not every one. This table has under 150,000 clones, approximately 15% appearing once. The material sequenced was central memory CD4+ T cells from blood. These receptors were taken from a young man with type 1 diabetes. The CDR3 runs from the conserved cysteine through the conserved F or W. Each record gives: J gene, D gene, V gene, clone size, CDR3 protein, CDR3 DNA. A D gene is named only where the DNA matches it firmly. Clone size is given for some rows only: seen once, a few or many times, or a class if the clone is expanded.

TRBJ2-3	-	TRBV6-1	-	CASSERQGRDTQYF	TGTGCCAGCAGTGAGAGGCAGGGCAGGGATACGCAGTATTTT
TRBJ2-7	TRBD2	TRBV6-5	-	CASSYLSSGMVYEQYF	TGTGCCAGCAGTTACCTATCTAGCGGGATGGTCTACGAGCAGTACTTC
TRBJ1-5	-	TRBV27	-	CASGPGNQPQHF	TGTGCCAGCGGGCCTGGCAATCAGCCCCAGCATTTT
TRBJ1-1	TRBD1	TRBV4-1	-	CASSPTPRGHTEAFF	TGCGCCAGCAGCCCAACTCCCAGGGGGCACACTGAAGCTTTCTTT
TRBJ2-1	-	TRBV7-2	many	CASSPHVDEQFF	TGTGCCAGCAGCCCACATGTCGATGAGCAGTTCTTC
TRBJ2-3	-	TRBV18	few	CASSLALSTDTQYF	TGTGCCAGCTCACTAGCGTTAAGCACAGATACGCAGTATTTT
TRBJ2-5	TRBD2	TRBV27	-	CASGPWSGSPGTQYF	TGTGCCAGCGGTCCGTGGAGCGGGAGTCCGGGGACCCAGTACTTC
TRBJ2-3	-	TRBV4-1	few	CASSQDRQNTDTQYF	TGCGCCAGCAGCCAAGATCGACAGAACACAGATACGCAGTATTTT
TRBJ2-7	TRBD2	TRBV5-4	-	CASSLGLAGSQRYEQYF	TGTGCCAGCAGCTTGGGTCTAGCGGGAAGCCAACGCTACGAGCAGTACTTC
TRBJ2-2	TRBD2	TRBV6-6	many	CASRRTSVNTGELFF	TGTGCCAGCAGACGGACTAGCGTAAACACCGGGGAGCTGTTTTTT
TRBJ1-1	-	TRBV6-5	few	CASSYFPWTEAFF	TGTGCCAGCAGTTACTTCCCGTGGACTGAAGCTTTCTTT
TRBJ1-1	-	TRBV7-2	few	CASSYSQPPGLFF	TGTGCCAGCAGTTATAGCCAACCTCCGGGTCTCTTCTTT
TRBJ2-3	-	TRBV11-3	-	CASSGVADTQYF	TGTGCCAGCAGCGGGGTGGCAGATACGCAGTATTTT
TRBJ2-3	TRBD2	TRBV25-1	many	CASSSPSGRGTDTQYF	TGTGCCAGCAGCTCACCGAGCGGGAGGGGCACAGATACGCAGTATTTT
TRBJ2-1	-	TRBV29-1	-	CSVEDQRVSGGGEQFF	TGCAGCGTTGAAGATCAAAGAGTGTCTGGAGGGGGAGAGCAGTTCTTC
TRBJ2-7	-	TRBV5-1	-	CASSSTQRDVSEQYF	TGCGCCAGCAGCTCGACCCAGAGGGATGTCAGCGAGCAGTACTTC
TRBJ2-5	TRBD1	TRBV29-1	few	CSVGQGARETQYF	TGCAGCGTTGGACAGGGGGCGCGGGAGACCCAGTACTTC
TRBJ1-4	-	TRBV28	-	CASSTAGTNEKLFF	TGTGCCAGCAGTACCGCAGGGACTAATGAAAAACTGTTTTTT
TRBJ2-7	-	TRBV7-9	-	CASSGPGPFSYEQYF	TGTGCCAGCAGCGGACCGGGACCCTTCTCCTACGAGCAGTACTTC
TRBJ2-5	-	TRBV30	few	CAWGGSETQYF	TGTGCCTGGGGAGGCTCAGAGACCCAGTACTTC
TRBJ2-1	-	TRBV5-4	-	CASSQEGMYNEQFF	TGTGCCAGCAGCCAGGAGGGCATGTACAATGAGCAGTTCTTC
TRBJ2-7	TRBD2	TRBV5-6	many	CASSLPGRAYEQYF	TGTGCCAGCAGCTTGCCCGGGAGGGCCTACGAGCAGTACTTC
TRBJ2-7	-	TRBV9	once	CASSPWVSDGYEQYF	TGTGCCAGCAGCCCGTGGGTCTCCGACGGCTACGAGCAGTACTTC
TRBJ1-2	-	TRBV7-2	few	CASSLVGGKDYGYTF	TGTGCCAGCAGCTTAGTCGGGGGGAAGGACTATGGCTACACCTTC
TRBJ2-7	-	TRBV5-5	few	CASSLASGGFHEQYF	TGTGCCAGCAGCTTGGCCAGCGGAGGGTTCCACGAGCAGTACTTC
TRBJ1-2	-	TRBV19	few	CASVPPGHNYGYTF	TGTGCCAGCGTCCCCCCGGGACACAACTATGGCTACACCTTC
TRBJ2-1	TRBD2	TRBV7-9	-	CASSPSQGRGAYNEQFF	TGTGCCAGCAGCCCCTCGCAAGGGCGGGGGGCCTACAATGAGCAGTTCTTC
TRBJ2-3	-	TRBV11-2	few	CASSPGSWADTQYF	TGTGCCAGCAGCCCTGGTAGTTGGGCAGATACGCAGTATTTT
TRBJ2-2	-	TRBV11-1	few	CASSLVNTGELFF	TGTGCCAGCAGCTTAGTAAACACCGGGGAGCTGTTTTTT
TRBJ2-3	-	TRBV23-1	few	CASSPTRGTDTQYF	TGCGCCAGCAGTCCAACACGAGGCACAGATACGCAGTATTTT
TRBJ2-7	-	TRBV2	-	CASEGEVTYEQYF	TGTGCCAGCGAAGGAGAGGTAACCTACGAGCAGTACTTC
TRBJ2-3	-	TRBV7-2	few	CASSLKGTDTQYF	TGTGCCAGCAGCTTAAAGGGTACAGATACGCAGTATTTT
TRBJ2-7	TRBD1	TRBV7-2	-	CASNLGQYSSEQYF	TGTGCCAGCAACCTGGGACAGTATAGCTCCGAGCAGTACTTC
TRBJ2-1	-	TRBV7-2	-	CASSSRQGEGIGSYNEQFF	TGTGCCAGCAGCTCCCGGCAGGGGGAGGGTATCGGCTCCTACAATGAGCAGTTCTTC
TRBJ2-5	-	TRBV5-1	-	CASKMGLTTQETQYF	TGCGCCAGCAAGATGGGCCTCACTACTCAAGAGACCCAGTACTTC
TRBJ2-3	TRBD1	TRBV7-9	few	CASSLYRGTGGLTDTQYF	TGTGCCAGCAGCTTATACCGCGGGACAGGGGGACTCACAGATACGCAGTATTTT
TRBJ2-1	-	TRBV5-1	-	CASSLGTASYNEQFF	TGCGCCAGCAGCTTGGGGACAGCTTCCTACAATGAGCAGTTCTTC
TRBJ2-3	-	TRBV28	-	CASRSGGGSDTQYF	TGTGCCAGCAGGTCGGGGGGCGGGTCGGATACGCAGTATTTT
TRBJ2-3	TRBD2	TRBV18	-	CASSSTNGGAWTDTQYF	TGTGCCAGCTCATCAACGAACGGGGGGGCCTGGACAGATACGCAGTATTTT
TRBJ2-7	TRBD2	TRBV4-3	few	CASSPGGPRGSYEQYF	TGCGCCAGCAGCCCCGGGGGTCCGCGCGGGAGCTACGAGCAGTACTTC
TRBJ2-5	-	TRBV18	-	CASSSGSQETQYF	TGTGCCAGCTCTTCGGGATCTCAAGAGACCCAGTACTTC
TRBJ2-7	-	TRBV28	many	CASRLTTGYEQYF	TGTGCCAGCAGATTAACGACGGGCTACGAGCAGTACTTC
TRBJ2-5	-	TRBV25-1	few	CASRGSQETQYF	TGTGCCAGCAGGGGCAGCCAAGAGACCCAGTACTTC
TRBJ2-2	-	TRBV30	-	CAWSTGITGELFF	TGTGCCTGGAGTACAGGGATCACCGGGGAGCTGTTTTTT
TRBJ2-7	-	TRBV4-2	-	CASSQSHRDEQYF	TGTGCCAGCAGCCAAAGTCACAGAGACGAGCAGTACTTC
TRBJ2-3	-	TRBV9	few	CASSVDVDSTDTQYF	TGTGCCAGCAGCGTAGATGTGGACAGCACAGATACGCAGTATTTT
TRBJ2-1	TRBD2	TRBV7-9	few	CASKLSGSGNEQFF	TGTGCCAGCAAACTTAGCGGGAGCGGCAATGAGCAGTTCTTC
TRBJ2-7	-	TRBV11-2	few	CASSLTYEQYF	TGTGCCAGCAGCTTAACCTACGAGCAGTACTTC
TRBJ2-5	-	TRBV7-9	few	CALTSGPGVQETQYF	TGTGCCCTTACATCCGGGCCAGGGGTACAAGAGACCCAGTACTTC
TRBJ1-1	-	TRBV7-9	-	CASSLRDGTEAFF	TGTGCCAGCAGCTTACGTGATGGCACTGAAGCTTTCTTT
TRBJ2-3	TRBD2	TRBV9	few	CASSLHDLAGEATDTQYF	TGTGCCAGCAGTCTTCACGATTTAGCGGGGGAGGCGACAGATACGCAGTATTTT
TRBJ2-1	TRBD1	TRBV7-3	-	CASSLLGQGANEQFF	TGTGCCAGCAGCTTGTTGGGACAGGGGGCGAATGAGCAGTTCTTC
TRBJ1-2	-	TRBV4-1	-	CASSQGAADYGYTF	TGCGCCAGCAGCCAAGGGGCCGCAGACTATGGCTACACCTTC
TRBJ1-4	TRBD1	TRBV7-2	-	CASSVQGTGREKLFF	TGTGCCAGCAGCGTCCAAGGGACAGGGAGAGAAAAACTGTTTTTT
TRBJ1-1	-	TRBV28	once	CASSLLGKAFF	TGTGCCAGCAGTTTGTTAGGGAAAGCTTTCTTT